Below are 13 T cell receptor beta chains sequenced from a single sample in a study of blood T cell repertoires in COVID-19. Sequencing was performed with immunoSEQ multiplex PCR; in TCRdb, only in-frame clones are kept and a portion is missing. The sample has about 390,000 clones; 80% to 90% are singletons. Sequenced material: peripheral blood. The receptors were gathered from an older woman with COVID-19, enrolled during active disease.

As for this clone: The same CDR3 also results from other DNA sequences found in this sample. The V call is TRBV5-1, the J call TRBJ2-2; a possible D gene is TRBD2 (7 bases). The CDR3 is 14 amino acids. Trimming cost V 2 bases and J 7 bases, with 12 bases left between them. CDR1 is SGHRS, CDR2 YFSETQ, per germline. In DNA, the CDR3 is TGCGCCAGCAGCTTAACGGGGGGCAGCGGGGAGCTGTTTTTT. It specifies CASSLTGGSGELFF.

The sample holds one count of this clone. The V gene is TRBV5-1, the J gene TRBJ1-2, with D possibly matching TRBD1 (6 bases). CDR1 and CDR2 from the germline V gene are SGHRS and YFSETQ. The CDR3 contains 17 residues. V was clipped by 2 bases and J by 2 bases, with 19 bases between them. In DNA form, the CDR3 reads TGCGCCAGCAGCTTAGTTGGGACACCCACGCCGAACTATGGCTACACCTTC. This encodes CASSLVGTPTPNYGYTF.

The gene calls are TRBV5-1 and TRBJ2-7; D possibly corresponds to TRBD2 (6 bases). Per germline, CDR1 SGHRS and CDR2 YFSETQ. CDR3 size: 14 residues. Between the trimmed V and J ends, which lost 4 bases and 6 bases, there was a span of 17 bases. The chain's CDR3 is CASSAGTLPIEQYF. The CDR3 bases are TGCGCCAGCAGCGCCGGGACTCTGCCTATCGAGCAGTACTTC. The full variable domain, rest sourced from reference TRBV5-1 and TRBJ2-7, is KAGVTQTPRYLIKTRGQQVTLSCSPISGHRSVSWYQQTPGQGLQFLFEYFSETQRNKGNFPGRFSGRQFSNSRSEMNVSTLELGDSALYLCASSAGTLPIEQYFGPGTRLTVT.

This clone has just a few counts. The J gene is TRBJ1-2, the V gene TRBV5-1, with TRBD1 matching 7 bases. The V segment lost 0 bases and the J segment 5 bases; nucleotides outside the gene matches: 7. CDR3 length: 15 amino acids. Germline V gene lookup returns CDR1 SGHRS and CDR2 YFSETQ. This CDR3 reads CASSLGQGVGYGYTF. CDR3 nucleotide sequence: TGCGCCAGCAGCTTGGGACAGGGAGTGGGATATGGCTACACCTTC.

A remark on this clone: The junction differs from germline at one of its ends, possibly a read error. The CDR3 DNA reads as TGTGCCAGCAGTGGACAGCATGAACAGTTCTTC. This gives the protein CASSGQHEQFF. The V gene is TRBV2, the J gene TRBJ2-1; the D gene is possibly TRBD1 (5 bases). The CDR3 extends over 11 amino acids. Germline-derived CDR1 and CDR2 are SNHLY and FYNNEI.

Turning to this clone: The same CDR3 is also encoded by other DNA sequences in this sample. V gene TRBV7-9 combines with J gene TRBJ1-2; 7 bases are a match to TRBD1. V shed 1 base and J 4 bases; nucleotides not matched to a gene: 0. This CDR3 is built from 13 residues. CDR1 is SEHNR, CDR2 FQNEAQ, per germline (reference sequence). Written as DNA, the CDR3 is TGTGCCAGCAGCTTAGGGACAGGCTATGGCTACACCTTC. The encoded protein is CASSLGTGYGYTF.

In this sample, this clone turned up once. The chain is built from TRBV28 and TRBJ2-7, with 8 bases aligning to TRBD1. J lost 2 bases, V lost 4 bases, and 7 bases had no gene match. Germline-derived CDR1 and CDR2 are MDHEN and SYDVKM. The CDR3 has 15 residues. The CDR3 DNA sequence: TGTGCCAGCAGTTCCGGACAGGGAATTACCTACGAGCAGTACTTC. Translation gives CASSSGQGITYEQYF.

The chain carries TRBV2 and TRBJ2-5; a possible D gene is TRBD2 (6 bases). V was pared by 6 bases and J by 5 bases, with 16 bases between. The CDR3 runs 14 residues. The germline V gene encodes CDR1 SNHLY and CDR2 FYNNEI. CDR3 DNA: TGTGCCAGCAGGGAGGGCCTGGGCCGGGAGACCCAGTACTTC. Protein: CASREGLGRETQYF.

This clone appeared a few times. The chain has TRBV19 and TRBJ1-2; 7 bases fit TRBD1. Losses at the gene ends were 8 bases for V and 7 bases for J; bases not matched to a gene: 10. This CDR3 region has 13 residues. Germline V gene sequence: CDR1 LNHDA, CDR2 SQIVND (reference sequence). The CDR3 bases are TGTGCCAGTGACAGGGAAGGGGTGGGTGGCTACACCTTC. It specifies CASDREGVGGYTF.

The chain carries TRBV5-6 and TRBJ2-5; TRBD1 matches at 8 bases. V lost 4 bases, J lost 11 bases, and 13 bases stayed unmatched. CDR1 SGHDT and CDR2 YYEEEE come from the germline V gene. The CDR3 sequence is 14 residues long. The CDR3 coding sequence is TGTGCCAGCAGCCTGGGACAGGCTGATCGTCTACAGTACTTC. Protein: CASSLGQADRLQYF.

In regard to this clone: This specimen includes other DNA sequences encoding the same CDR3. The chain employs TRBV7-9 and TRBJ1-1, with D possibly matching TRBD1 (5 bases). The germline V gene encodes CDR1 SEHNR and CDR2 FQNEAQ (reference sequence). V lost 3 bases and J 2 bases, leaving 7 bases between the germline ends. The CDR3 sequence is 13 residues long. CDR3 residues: CASSLGQNTEAFF. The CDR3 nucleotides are TGTGCCAGCAGCTTGGGGCAAAACACTGAAGCTTTCTTT.

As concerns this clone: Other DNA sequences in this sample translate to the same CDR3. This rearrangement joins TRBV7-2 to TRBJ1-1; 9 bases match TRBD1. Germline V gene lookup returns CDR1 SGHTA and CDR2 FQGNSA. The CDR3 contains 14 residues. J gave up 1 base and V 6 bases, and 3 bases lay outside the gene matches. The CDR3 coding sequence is TGTGCCAGCAGGCTGACAGGGGGGAACACTGAAGCTTTCTTT. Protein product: CASRLTGGNTEAFF.

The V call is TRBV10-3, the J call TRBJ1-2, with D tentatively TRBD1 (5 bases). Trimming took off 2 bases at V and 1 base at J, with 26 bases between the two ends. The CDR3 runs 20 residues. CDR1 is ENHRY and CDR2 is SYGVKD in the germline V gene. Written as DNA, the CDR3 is TGTGCCATCAGTGAGCCAAGACGTATTCGCGGGGAGGGGATTAACTATGGCTACACCTTC. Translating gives CAISEPRRIRGEGINYGYTF.